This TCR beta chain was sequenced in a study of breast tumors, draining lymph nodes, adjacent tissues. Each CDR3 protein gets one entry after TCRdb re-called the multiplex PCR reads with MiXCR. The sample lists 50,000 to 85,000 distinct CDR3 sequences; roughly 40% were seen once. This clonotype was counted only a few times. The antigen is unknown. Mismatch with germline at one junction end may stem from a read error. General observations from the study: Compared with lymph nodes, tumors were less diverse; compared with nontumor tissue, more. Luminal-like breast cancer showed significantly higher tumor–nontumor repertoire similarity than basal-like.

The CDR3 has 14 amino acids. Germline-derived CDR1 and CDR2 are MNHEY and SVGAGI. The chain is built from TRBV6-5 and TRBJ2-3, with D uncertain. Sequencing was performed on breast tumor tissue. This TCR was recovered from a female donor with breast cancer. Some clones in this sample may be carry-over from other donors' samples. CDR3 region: CASSHSKWTDTQYF. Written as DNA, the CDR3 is TGTGCCAGCAGTCACTCGAAATGGACAGATACGCAGTATTTT.